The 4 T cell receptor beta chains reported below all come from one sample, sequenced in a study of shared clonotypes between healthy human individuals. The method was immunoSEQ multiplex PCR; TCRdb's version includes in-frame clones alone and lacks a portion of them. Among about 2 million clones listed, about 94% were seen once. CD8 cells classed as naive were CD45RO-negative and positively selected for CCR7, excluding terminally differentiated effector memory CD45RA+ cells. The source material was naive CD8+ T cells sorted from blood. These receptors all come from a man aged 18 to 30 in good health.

DNA of the CDR3: TGTGCCAGCAGCTATAGCGGGGGGGTAAATGAGCAGTTCTTC. Amino acids: CASSYSGGVNEQFF. The chain recombines TRBV7-9 with TRBJ2-1; 11 nucleotides align to TRBD2. This CDR3 comprises 14 residues. With V trimmed by 4 bases and J by 7 bases, 3 bases remained unmatched. Germline V gene sequence: CDR1 SEHNR, CDR2 FQNEAQ (reference sequence).

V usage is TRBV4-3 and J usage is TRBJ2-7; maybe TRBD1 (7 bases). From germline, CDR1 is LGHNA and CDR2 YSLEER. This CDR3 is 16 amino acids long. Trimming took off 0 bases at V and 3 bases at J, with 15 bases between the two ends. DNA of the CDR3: TGCGCCAGCAGCCAAGAAGTGGCAGGGGGGTACTACGAGCAGTACTTC. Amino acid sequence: CASSQEVAGGYYEQYF.

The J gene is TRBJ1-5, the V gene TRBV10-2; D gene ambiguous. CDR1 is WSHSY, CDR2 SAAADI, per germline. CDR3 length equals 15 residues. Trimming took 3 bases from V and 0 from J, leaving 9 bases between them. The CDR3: CASSDFADSNQPQHF. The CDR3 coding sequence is TGCGCCAGCAGTGATTTTGCTGATAGCAATCAGCCCCAGCATTTT.

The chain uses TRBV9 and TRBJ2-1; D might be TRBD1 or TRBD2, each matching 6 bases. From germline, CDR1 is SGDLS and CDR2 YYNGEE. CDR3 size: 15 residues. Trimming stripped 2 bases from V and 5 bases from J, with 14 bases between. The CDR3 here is CASSVSPGADNEQFF. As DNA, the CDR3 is TGTGCCAGCAGCGTGAGTCCGGGGGCGGACAATGAGCAGTTCTTC.